The clone carrying this T cell receptor (beta chain) was seen more than once but under ten times. Indicated time point: persistent/refractory GD, antithyroid drugs over 5 years with positive TRAb. The TCR library was prepared using RNA isolated from PBMCs. To make TCR beta libraries, researchers used iRepertoire HTBI primers and Arm-PCR of CDR3 regions. TCRdb re-analysed the multiplex PCR reads in MiXCR, keeping a single row per CDR3 protein. The profile shows almost 350,000 distinct CDR3 sequences, 15% to 20% of them singletons. The entry originates in a study of regulatory T cells in long-lasting Graves disease. The material sequenced was peripheral blood mononuclear cells (PBMCs), taken when the disease was refractory, from a patient treated with antithyroid drugs. This receptor was obtained from a female donor with Graves disease.

The chain's CDR3 is CSARVPGGGYTF. CDR3 DNA: TGCAGTGCTAGAGTCCCCGGGGGTGGCTACACCTTC. This chain joins TRBV20-1 and TRBJ1-2; possible D gene TRBD1, 5 bases. Germline V gene data show CDR1 as DFQATT and CDR2 as SNEGSKA (reference sequence). This CDR3 has 12 residues. Trimming removed 1 base at V and 7 bases at J, with 10 bases between.